Detailed here is one T cell receptor (beta chain). Antigen specificity is unknown. The junction departs from the called germline gene at one end, perhaps through a read error. TCRdb recomputed calls from the reads with MiXCR, one row per CDR3 protein. The data show a few thousand distinct CDR3 sequences, with around 20% seen just once and around 12% held by the top ten. The data were obtained in a study of lung T cells in sarcoidosis with Löfgren's syndrome. Points from the study as a whole: Multiple Löfgren's syndrome patients reportedly shared TRAV12-1 and TRBV2 CDR3 motifs, suggesting public CD4+ TCRs.

CDR3 length: 12 amino acids. Germline V gene sequence: CDR1 WSHSY, CDR2 SAAADI. The sequencing input was CD4+ T cells from bronchoalveolar lavage. The rearrangement joins TRBV10-2 to TRBJ1-5, with a tentative D call TRBD1 (5 bases). This sequence originates from a human donor with sarcoidosis (Löfgren's syndrome or another form), or a control subject (not recorded which). The chain's CDR3 is CASSAIPGPRHF. In DNA, the CDR3 is TGCGCCAGCAGTGCGATACCGGGGCCCCGGCATTTT.